The clone carrying this T cell receptor (beta chain) was found many times. Per the germline V gene, CDR1 is MDHEN and CDR2 is SYDVKM. Trimming took 2 bases from V and 3 from J; bases not matched to a gene: 5. The CDR3 loop spans 16 amino acids. This record comes from a study of T-cell reconstitution after alpha-beta-depleted transplantation in children. The TCRbeta library incorporated unique molecular identifiers. TCRdb processed the PCR reads anew with MiXCR; each CDR3 protein has one entry. This sample has some 600,000 distinct CDR3 sequences, with roughly 13% found just once. The chain is built from TRBV28 and TRBJ2-1, with 9 positions matching TRBD2. The source is a male patient aged 5 to 17 who had a stem cell transplant for acute myeloid leukemia, so the T cells may come from the graft donor. This specimen was PBMCs, mostly from graft donor cells, taken 360 days after TCRalphabeta/CD19-depleted stem cell transplant. In DNA form, the CDR3 reads TGTGCCAGCAGTTTACGGCTAGCGGGATTCTACAATGAGCAGTTCTTC. As protein: CASSLRLAGFYNEQFF.